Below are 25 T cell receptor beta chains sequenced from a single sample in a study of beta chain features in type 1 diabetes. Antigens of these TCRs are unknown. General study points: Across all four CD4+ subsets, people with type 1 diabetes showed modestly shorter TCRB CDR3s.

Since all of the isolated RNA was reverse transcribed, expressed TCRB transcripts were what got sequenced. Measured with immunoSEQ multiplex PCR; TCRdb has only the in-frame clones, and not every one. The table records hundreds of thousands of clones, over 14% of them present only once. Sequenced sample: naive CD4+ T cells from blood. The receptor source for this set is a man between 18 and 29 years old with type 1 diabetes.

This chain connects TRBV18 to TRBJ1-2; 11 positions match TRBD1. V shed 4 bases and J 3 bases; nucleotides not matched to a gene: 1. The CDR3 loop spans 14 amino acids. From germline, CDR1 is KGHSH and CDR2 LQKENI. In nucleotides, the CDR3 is TGTGCCAGCTCACTGGGACAGGGGGACTATGGCTACACCTTC. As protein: CASSLGQGDYGYTF.

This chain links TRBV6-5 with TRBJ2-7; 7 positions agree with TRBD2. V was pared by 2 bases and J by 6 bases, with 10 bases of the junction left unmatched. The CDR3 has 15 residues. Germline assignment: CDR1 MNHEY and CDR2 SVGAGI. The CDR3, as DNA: TGTGCCAGCAGTTACGGGGAGGGGTCCCCCCGCGAGCAGTACTTC. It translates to CASSYGEGSPREQYF.

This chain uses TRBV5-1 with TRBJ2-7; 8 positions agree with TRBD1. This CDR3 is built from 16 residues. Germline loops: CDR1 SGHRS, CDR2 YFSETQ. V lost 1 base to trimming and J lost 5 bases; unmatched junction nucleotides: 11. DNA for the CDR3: TGCGCCAGCAGCTTGCTGCTCGGGCAGGGGGCCGACGAGCAGTACTTC. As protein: CASSLLLGQGADEQYF.

CDR3 amino acids: CASSPKQATYNEQFF. DNA of the CDR3: TGTGCCAGCTCACCAAAACAGGCGACCTACAATGAGCAGTTCTTC. This chain uses TRBV18 with TRBJ2-1, with a possible D match to TRBD1 (5 bases). The CDR3 spans 15 residues. Germline V gene lookup returns CDR1 KGHSH and CDR2 LQKENI. Trimming shortened V by 2 bases and J by 2 bases, and 10 bases separated the two germline ends.

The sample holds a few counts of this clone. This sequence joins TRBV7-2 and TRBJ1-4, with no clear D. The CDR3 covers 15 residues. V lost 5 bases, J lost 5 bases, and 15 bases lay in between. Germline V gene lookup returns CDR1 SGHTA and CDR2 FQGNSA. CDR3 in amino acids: CASSRRGRRNEKLFF. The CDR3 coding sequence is TGTGCCAGCAGCCGCCGAGGACGGAGGAATGAAAAACTGTTTTTT.

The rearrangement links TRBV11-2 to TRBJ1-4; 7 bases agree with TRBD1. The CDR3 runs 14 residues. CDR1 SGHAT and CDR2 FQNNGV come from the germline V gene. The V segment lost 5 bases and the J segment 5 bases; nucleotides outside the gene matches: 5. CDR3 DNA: TGTGCCAGCAGCACACAGGGGAGCAATGAAAAACTGTTTTTT. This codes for CASSTQGSNEKLFF.

The CDR3 loop reads CASSIAGAGASYNEQFF. The DNA for the CDR3 is TGTGCCAGTAGTATAGCAGGGGCAGGGGCCTCCTACAATGAGCAGTTCTTC. This chain uses TRBV19 with TRBJ2-1; D is perhaps TRBD1 (6 bases). The germline V and J ends were trimmed by 1 base and 0 bases, with 13 bases remaining between them. This CDR3 spans 17 amino acids. Germline V gives CDR1 LNHDA, CDR2 SQIVND (reference sequence).

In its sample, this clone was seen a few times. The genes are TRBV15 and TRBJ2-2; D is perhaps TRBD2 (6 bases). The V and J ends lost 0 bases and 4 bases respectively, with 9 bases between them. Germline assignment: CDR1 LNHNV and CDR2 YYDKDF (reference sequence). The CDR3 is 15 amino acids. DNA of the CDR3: TGTGCCACCAGCAGAGACCTCGGGGGCACCGGGGAGCTGTTTTTT. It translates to CATSRDLGGTGELFF.

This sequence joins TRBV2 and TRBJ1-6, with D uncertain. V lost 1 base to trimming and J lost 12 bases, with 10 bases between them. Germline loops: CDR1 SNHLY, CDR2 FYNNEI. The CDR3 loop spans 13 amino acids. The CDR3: CASSEGTAKPLHF. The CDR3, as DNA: TGTGCCAGCAGTGAAGGAACAGCCAAACCCCTCCACTTT.

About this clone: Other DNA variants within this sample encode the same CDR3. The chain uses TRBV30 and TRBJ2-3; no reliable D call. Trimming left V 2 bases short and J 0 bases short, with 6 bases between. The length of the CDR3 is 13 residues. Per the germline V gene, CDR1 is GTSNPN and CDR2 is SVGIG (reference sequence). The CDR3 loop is CAWSSRSTDTQYF. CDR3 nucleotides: TGTGCCTGGAGTTCCAGGAGCACAGATACGCAGTATTTT.

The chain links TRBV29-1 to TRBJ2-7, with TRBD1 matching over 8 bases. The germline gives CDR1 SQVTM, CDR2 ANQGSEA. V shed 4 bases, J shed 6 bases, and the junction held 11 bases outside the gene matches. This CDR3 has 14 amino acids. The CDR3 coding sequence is TGCAGCGTTGCCACCCTGTTCGGACAGGGCGAGCAGTACTTC. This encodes CSVATLFGQGEQYF.

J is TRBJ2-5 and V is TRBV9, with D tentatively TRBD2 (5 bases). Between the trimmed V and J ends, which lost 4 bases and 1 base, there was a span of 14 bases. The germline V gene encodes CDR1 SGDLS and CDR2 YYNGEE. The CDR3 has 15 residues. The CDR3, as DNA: TGTGCCAGCAGCCCAAGCACGGGGTTCCAAGAGACCCAGTACTTC. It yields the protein CASSPSTGFQETQYF.

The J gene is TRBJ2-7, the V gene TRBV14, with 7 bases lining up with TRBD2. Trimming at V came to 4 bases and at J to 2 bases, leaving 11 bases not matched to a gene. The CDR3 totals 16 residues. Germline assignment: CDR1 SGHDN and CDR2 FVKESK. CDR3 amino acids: CASSRGGAGIPYEQYF. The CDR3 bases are TGTGCCAGCAGCCGGGGGGGAGCGGGGATCCCCTACGAGCAGTACTTC. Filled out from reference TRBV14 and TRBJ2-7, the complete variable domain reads EAGVTQFPSHSVIEKGQTVTLRCDPISGHDNLYWYRRVMGKEIKFLLHFVKESKQDESGMPNNRFLAERTGGTYSTLKVQPAELEDSGVYFCASSRGGAGIPYEQYFGPGTRLTVT.

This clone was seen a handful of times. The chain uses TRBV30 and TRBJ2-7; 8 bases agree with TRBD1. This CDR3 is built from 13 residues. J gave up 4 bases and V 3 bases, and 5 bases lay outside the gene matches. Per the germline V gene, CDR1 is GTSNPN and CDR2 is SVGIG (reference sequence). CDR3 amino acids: CAWRGQESYEQYF. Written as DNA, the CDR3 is TGTGCCTGGAGGGGACAGGAGTCATACGAGCAGTACTTC.

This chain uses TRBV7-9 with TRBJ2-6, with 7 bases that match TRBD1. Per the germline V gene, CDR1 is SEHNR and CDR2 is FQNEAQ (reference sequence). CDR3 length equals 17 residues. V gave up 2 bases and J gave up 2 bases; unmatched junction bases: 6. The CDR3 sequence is CASSLRGRGTGANVLTF. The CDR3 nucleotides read TGTGCCAGCAGCTTAAGGGGCAGGGGGACTGGGGCCAACGTCCTGACTTTC.

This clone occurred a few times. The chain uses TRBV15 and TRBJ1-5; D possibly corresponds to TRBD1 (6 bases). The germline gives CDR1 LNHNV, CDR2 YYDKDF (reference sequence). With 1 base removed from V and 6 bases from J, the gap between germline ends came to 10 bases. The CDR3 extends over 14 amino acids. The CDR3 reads CATSRAGVGQPQHF. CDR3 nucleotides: TGTGCCACCAGCAGAGCAGGGGTTGGTCAGCCCCAGCATTTT.

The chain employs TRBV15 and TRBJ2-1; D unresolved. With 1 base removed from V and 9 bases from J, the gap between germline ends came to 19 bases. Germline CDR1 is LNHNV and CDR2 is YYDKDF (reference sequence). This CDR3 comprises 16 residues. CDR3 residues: CATSRARLIPPSEQFF. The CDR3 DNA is TGTGCCACCAGCAGAGCACGTTTAATCCCCCCGAGTGAGCAGTTCTTC.

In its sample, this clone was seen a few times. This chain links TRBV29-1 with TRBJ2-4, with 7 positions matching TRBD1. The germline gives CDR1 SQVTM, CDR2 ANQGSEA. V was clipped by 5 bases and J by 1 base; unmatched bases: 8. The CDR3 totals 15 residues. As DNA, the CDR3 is TGCAGCGTTCGAGTCAGGGGGTGGGCCAAAAACATTCAGTACTTC. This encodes CSVRVRGWAKNIQYF.

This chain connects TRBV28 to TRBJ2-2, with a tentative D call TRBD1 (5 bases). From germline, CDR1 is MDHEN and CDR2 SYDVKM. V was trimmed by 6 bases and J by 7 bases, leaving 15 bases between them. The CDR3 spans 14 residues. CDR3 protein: CASSPSGYDGELFF. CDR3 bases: TGTGCCAGCAGCCCATCAGGGTATGACGGGGAGCTGTTTTTT. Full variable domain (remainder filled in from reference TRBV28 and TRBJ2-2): DVKVTQSSRYLVKRTGEKVFLECVQDMDHENMFWYRQDPGLGLRLIYFSYDVKMKEKGDIPEGYSVSREKKERFSLILESASTNQTSMYLCASSPSGYDGELFFGEGSRLTVL.

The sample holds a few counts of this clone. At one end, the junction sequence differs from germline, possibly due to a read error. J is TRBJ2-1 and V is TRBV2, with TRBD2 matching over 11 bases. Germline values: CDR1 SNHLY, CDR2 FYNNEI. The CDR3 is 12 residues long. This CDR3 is CASRELAGVGLF. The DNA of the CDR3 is TGTGCCAGCAGGGAACTAGCGGGAGTTGGGCTCTTC.

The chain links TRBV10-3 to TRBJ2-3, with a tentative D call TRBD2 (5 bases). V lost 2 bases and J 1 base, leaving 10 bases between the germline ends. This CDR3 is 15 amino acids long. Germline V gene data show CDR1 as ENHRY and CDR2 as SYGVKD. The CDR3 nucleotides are TGTGCCATCAGTGAGCATAGCGCGGGCACAGATACGCAGTATTTT. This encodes CAISEHSAGTDTQYF.

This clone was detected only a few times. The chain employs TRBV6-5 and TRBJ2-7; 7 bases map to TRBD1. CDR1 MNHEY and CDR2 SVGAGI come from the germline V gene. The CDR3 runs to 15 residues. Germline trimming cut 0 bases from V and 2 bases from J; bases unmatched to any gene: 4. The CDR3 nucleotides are TGTGCCAGCAGTTACTCGACAGGGAGCCCCTACGAGCAGTACTTC. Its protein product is CASSYSTGSPYEQYF.

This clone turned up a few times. CDR3 amino acids: CSVVELAGKETQYF. The DNA for the CDR3 is TGCAGCGTTGTGGAACTAGCGGGAAAAGAGACCCAGTACTTC. The chain recombines TRBV29-1 with TRBJ2-5, with 10 positions matching TRBD2. With 4 bases clipped from V and 3 bases from J, the junction kept 5 bases outside the gene matches. CDR1 and CDR2 (germline): SQVTM, ANQGSEA. The CDR3 sequence is 14 residues long. Together with reference TRBV29-1 and TRBJ2-5, the CDR3 gives the full variable domain: SAVISQKPSRDICQRGTSLTIQCQVDSQVTMMFWYRQQPGQSLTLIATANQGSEATYESGFVIDKFPISRPNLTFSTLTVSNMSPEDSSIYLCSVVELAGKETQYFGPGTRLLVL.

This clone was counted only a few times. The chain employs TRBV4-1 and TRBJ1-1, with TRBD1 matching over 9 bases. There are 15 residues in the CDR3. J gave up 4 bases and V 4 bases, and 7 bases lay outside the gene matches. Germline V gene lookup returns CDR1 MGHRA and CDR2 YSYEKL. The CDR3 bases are TGCGCCAGCAGCCGGGTTACAGGGGGCGGCACTGAAGCTTTCTTT. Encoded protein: CASSRVTGGGTEAFF.

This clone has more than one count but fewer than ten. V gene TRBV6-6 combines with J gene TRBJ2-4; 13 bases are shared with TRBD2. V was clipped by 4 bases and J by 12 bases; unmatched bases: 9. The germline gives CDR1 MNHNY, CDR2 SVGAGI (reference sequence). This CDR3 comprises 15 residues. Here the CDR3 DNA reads TGTGCCAGCAGTTTCCGACTAGCGGGGGGACCCTCTCAGTACTTC. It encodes CASSFRLAGGPSQYF.